Following are 20 T cell receptor beta chains from one sample sequenced in a study of CD8 T cells in Susac syndrome (dated by TCRdb to the late 2010s). Receptors were amplified or captured by the immunoSEQ multiplex PCR assay. RNA was extracted using the RNeasy kit, and about 0.5 to 1 ug of the RNA was reverse transcribed with random hexamers. The public reads were reanalyzed by TCRdb: fastp trimming at Q25, MiXCR alignment, in-frame beta chains only. Duplicate CDR3 protein sequences are folded into a single record with the most common DNA and genes. The sample has 170,000 or so distinct CDR3 sequences on record, 85% to 95% of them singletons. Together, the top ten hold under 0.095% of the sample. Sequencing was done on a sample of CD4+ T cells from PBMCs. The receptors were sampled from a human donor with multiple sclerosis.

The chain is built from TRBV24-1 and TRBJ2-1; possibly TRBD2 for D (5 bases). Germline V lookup: CDR1 KGHDR, CDR2 SFDVKD. This CDR3 is built from 11 residues. The V end lost 4 bases, the J end lost 10 bases, and 7 bases lay between the germline ends. CDR3 coding DNA: TGTGCCACCAGTGACGGGGAAGAGCAGTTCTTC. This encodes CATSDGEEQFF.

The V call is TRBV6-5, the J call TRBJ1-2, with D possibly matching TRBD1 (5 bases). In germline, CDR1 is MNHEY, CDR2 SVGAGI. The CDR3 has 14 amino acids. With 2 bases removed from V and 7 bases from J, the gap between germline ends came to 14 bases. CDR3 loop: CASSYIPREPGYTF. DNA for the CDR3: TGTGCCAGCAGTTACATCCCCAGGGAACCTGGCTACACCTTC.

The chain combines TRBV27 with TRBJ2-4, with 8 nucleotides matching TRBD1. This CDR3 is built from 15 residues. Trimming at V came to 2 bases and at J to 7 bases, leaving 7 bases not matched to a gene. CDR1 is MNHEY, CDR2 SMNVEV, per germline (reference sequence). CDR3 bases: TGTGCCAGCAGTTTAGGGGGACAGGTCCATAACATTCAGTACTTC. Translated, it gives CASSLGGQVHNIQYF.

The chain has TRBV20-1 and TRBJ1-1; D may be TRBD1 (5 bases). Trimming took 2 bases from V and 2 from J, leaving 12 bases between them. This CDR3 comprises 14 residues. CDR1 and CDR2 (germline): DFQATT, SNEGSKA (reference sequence). The CDR3 region has the DNA TGCAGTGCTAGATCTGACGGGGGAAACACTGAAGCTTTCTTT. Its protein product is CSARSDGGNTEAFF.

The chain carries TRBV7-2 and TRBJ2-5; TRBD2 matches at 12 bases. The CDR3 is made up of 15 amino acids. With V trimmed by 5 bases and J by 3 bases, 4 bases remained unmatched. CDR1 SGHTA and CDR2 FQGNSA come from the germline V gene. CDR3: CASSPRTSGKETQYF. In nucleotides, the CDR3 is TGTGCCAGCAGCCCCCGGACTAGCGGGAAAGAGACCCAGTACTTC.

The chain uses TRBV12-3 or TRBV12-4 and TRBJ2-3; 11 bases match TRBD2. J was trimmed by 5 bases and V by 1 base; bases with no gene match: 5. The CDR3 consists of 16 residues. The CDR3 DNA follows: TGTGCCAGCAGTTTAGAACCTAGCGGGAGGAGAGATACGCAGTATTTT. This codes for CASSLEPSGRRDTQYF.

This clonotype was seen a few times. The J gene is TRBJ2-3, the V gene TRBV5-1; tentative D call: TRBD2 (5 bases). V lost 0 bases and J lost 0, with 8 bases in between. The germline V gene has CDR1 SGHRS and CDR2 YFSETQ. The CDR3 loop spans 15 amino acids. The CDR3 region has the DNA TGCGCCAGCAGCTTGGACGGCGGGAGCACAGATACGCAGTATTTT. As protein: CASSLDGGSTDTQYF.

The rearrangement links TRBV6-5 to TRBJ2-1; weak D call: TRBD2 (6 bases). V was pared by 6 bases and J by 7 bases, with 13 bases between. The CDR3 totals 13 residues. Germline values: CDR1 MNHEY, CDR2 SVGAGI. The CDR3 region is CASSGLAKNEQFF. CDR3 bases: TGTGCCAGCAGCGGGCTAGCGAAAAATGAGCAGTTCTTC.

This chain connects TRBV14 to TRBJ2-5, with 8 bases identical to TRBD2. Germline V gene lookup returns CDR1 SGHDN and CDR2 FVKESK. The trim removed 4 bases at V and 5 bases at J, leaving 15 bases unmatched. This CDR3 contains 17 residues. The CDR3 protein is CASSPSGRGGSRETQYF. As DNA, the CDR3 is TGTGCCAGCAGCCCCTCGGGACGGGGGGGCTCTCGGGAGACCCAGTACTTC.

The chain joins TRBV3-1 to TRBJ2-7; 12 bases align to TRBD1. The germline V gene has CDR1 LGHDT and CDR2 YNNKEL (reference sequence). The junction had 5 bases not matched to a gene; V was cut back by 1 base and J by 7 bases. The CDR3 is 15 residues long. The CDR3 nucleotides are TGTGCCAGCAGCCAAGGAAGGGACAGGGGGCAAGAGCAGTACTTC. This encodes CASSQGRDRGQEQYF.

This clonotype was seen only once. The rearrangement uses TRBV29-1 and TRBJ1-1; D call uncertain. Germline V gives CDR1 SQVTM, CDR2 ANQGSEA. V gave up 3 bases and J gave up 6 bases, with 8 bases separating them. This CDR3 contains 11 residues. Here the CDR3 reads CSVEGGSEAFF. In DNA, the CDR3 is TGCAGCGTTGAGGGAGGGTCTGAAGCTTTCTTT.

The genes are TRBV27 and TRBJ2-2; 9 bases map to TRBD1. CDR3 length: 15 amino acids. Per the germline V gene, CDR1 is MNHEY and CDR2 is SMNVEV (reference sequence). The V gene end was trimmed by 6 bases and the J gene end by 5 bases; junction bases not matched to a gene: 7. CDR3 DNA sequence: TGTGCCAGCAGGAACAGGGGGCTTGGGACCGGGGAGCTGTTTTTT. It codes for CASRNRGLGTGELFF.

The chain combines TRBV20-1 with TRBJ2-7; D gene unclear. Trimming took off 2 bases at V and 6 bases at J, with 14 bases between the two ends. CDR3 length: 13 residues. Germline V CDR1 and CDR2: DFQATT, SNEGSKA (reference sequence). The CDR3 DNA reads as TGCAGTGCTAGAATGGCGGCCACCCCCGAGCAGTACTTC. Translated: CSARMAATPEQYF.

The chain carries TRBV3-1 and TRBJ2-5; TRBD2 matches 12 bases. V lost 0 bases to trimming and J lost 5 bases; unmatched junction nucleotides: 7. Germline assignment: CDR1 LGHDT and CDR2 YNNKEL (reference sequence). The CDR3 totals 17 residues. The CDR3 spells CASSQDASGGAWETQYF. The CDR3 bases are TGTGCCAGCAGCCAAGATGCTAGCGGGGGGGCTTGGGAGACCCAGTACTTC.

The genes are TRBV5-4 and TRBJ2-1; TRBD1 is a possible D gene (5 bases). The CDR3 consists of 14 residues. The germline CDR1 and CDR2 sequences are SGHNT and YYREEE (reference sequence). The ends were cut back, 1 base at V and 5 bases at J, with 10 bases in the middle. The CDR3 DNA sequence: TGTGCCAGCAGCTTGAAAGGGGCGGACAATGAGCAGTTCTTC. It codes for CASSLKGADNEQFF.

V and J are TRBV27 and TRBJ2-1; 10 bases map to TRBD2. The germline gives CDR1 MNHEY, CDR2 SMNVEV (reference sequence). The CDR3 has 15 residues. The V segment lost 7 bases and the J segment 5 bases; nucleotides outside the gene matches: 8. The DNA of the CDR3 is TGTGCCAGCACTGTAGCGGGAGGTCTCCACAATGAGCAGTTCTTC. Amino acid sequence: CASTVAGGLHNEQFF.

This sequence joins TRBV18 and TRBJ2-1; TRBD2 aligns across 7 bases. This CDR3 is built from 14 residues. V was clipped by 2 bases and J by 7 bases; unmatched bases: 5. The germline V gene encodes CDR1 KGHSH and CDR2 LQKENI. The DNA for the CDR3 is TGTGCCAGCTCACCAGCCCTAGCGGAGAATGAGCAGTTCTTC. Translated: CASSPALAENEQFF.

This clonotype was detected once. The V gene is TRBV12-3 or TRBV12-4, the J gene TRBJ2-1; 8 positions agree with TRBD1. Trimming took 6 bases from V and 7 from J; bases not matched to a gene: 8. The CDR3 extends over 14 amino acids. The CDR3 here is CASSRTGKSNEQFF. As DNA, the CDR3 is TGTGCCAGCAGCCGGACAGGGAAGTCGAATGAGCAGTTCTTC.

The V gene is TRBV19, the J gene TRBJ2-7; a weak D match, TRBD1 (6 bases). The V and J ends lost 3 bases and 3 bases respectively, with 9 bases between them. From germline, CDR1 is LNHDA and CDR2 SQIVND (reference sequence). CDR3 length: 13 residues. The CDR3 coding sequence is TGTGCCAGTAGTATCATGGACAGCTACGAGCAGTACTTC. Translation gives CASSIMDSYEQYF. Drawing the rest from reference TRBV19 and TRBJ2-7, the complete variable domain is DGGITQSPKYLFRKEGQNVTLSCEQNLNHDAMYWYRQDPGQGLRLIYYSQIVNDFQKGDIAEGYSVSREKKESFPLTVTSAQKNPTAFYLCASSIMDSYEQYFGPGTRLTVT.

This rearrangement joins TRBV20-1 to TRBJ2-7; TRBD2 agrees at 8 bases. This CDR3 has 13 residues. Trimming cost V 7 bases and J 3 bases; bases outside gene matches: 8. Germline V lookup: CDR1 DFQATT, CDR2 SNEGSKA (reference sequence). CDR3 region: CSVRGGRLYEQYF. As DNA, the CDR3 is TGCAGTGTCCGCGGGGGGCGGCTCTACGAGCAGTACTTC.